This record covers a single TCR beta chain. Its antigen is currently unknown. PCR amplification relied on 60 Vbeta primers (plus 13 Jbeta primers). Data came from immunoSEQ multiplex PCR; TCRdb stores just in-frame clones and leaves some out. Of roughly 150,000 clones listed, roughly 62% are singletons. The data were taken from a study of cytomegalovirus exposure and HLA in healthy donors. About the study: Some 180 million T cells yielded some 120 million unique TCR beta sequences in earlier analysis. Study results and limitations: Accurate prediction of HLA-A and HLA-B alleles (for most subjects) was reportedly achieved from TCR beta sequences. Evidence from a later analysis indicated that most CMV-associated TCR beta chains looked HLA-restricted.

Specimen: PBMCs. This receptor was taken from a man aged 60 to 75 in good health and CMV-seronegative.

CDR3 nucleotide sequence: TGTGCCTGGACAGGGGGAAACACTGAAGCTTTCTTT. Protein sequence: CAWTGGNTEAFF. V usage is TRBV30 and J usage is TRBJ1-1; 7 bases fit TRBD1. The CDR3 runs to 12 residues. Trimming took 4 bases from V and 2 from J; bases not matched to a gene: 1. The germline CDR1 and CDR2 sequences are GTSNPN and SVGIG (reference sequence).